This T cell receptor (beta chain) was observed in a study of blood T cells in healthy people across ages. Losses at the gene ends were 0 bases for V and 4 bases for J; bases not matched to a gene: 4. The CDR3 consists of 15 residues. The germline CDR1 and CDR2 sequences are SGHNT and YYREEE (reference sequence). A second PCR of roughly 6 to 12 cycles used a sample-barcoded 5' primer and a J-beta primer mix. TCRdb reprocessed the 5' RACE reads with MiXCR, giving one entry per CDR3 protein. The repertoire holds approximately 690,000 distinct CDR3 sequences, with roughly 53% as singletons. The clonotype comes from a man in his 60s in good health. The sequenced material came from blood. V gene TRBV5-4 combines with J gene TRBJ1-2, with 9 bases that match TRBD1. The CDR3 DNA sequence: TGTGCCAGCAGCTTGGAAGGACAGGGGTTCTATGGCTACACCTTC. Its translation: CASSLEGQGFYGYTF. Complete variable domain (other parts from reference TRBV5-4 and TRBJ1-2): ETGVTQSPTHLIKTRGQQVTLRCSSQSGHNTVSWYQQALGQGPQFIFQYYREEENGRGNFPPRFSGLQFPNYSSELNVNALELDDSALYLCASSLEGQGFYGYTFGSGTRLTVV.